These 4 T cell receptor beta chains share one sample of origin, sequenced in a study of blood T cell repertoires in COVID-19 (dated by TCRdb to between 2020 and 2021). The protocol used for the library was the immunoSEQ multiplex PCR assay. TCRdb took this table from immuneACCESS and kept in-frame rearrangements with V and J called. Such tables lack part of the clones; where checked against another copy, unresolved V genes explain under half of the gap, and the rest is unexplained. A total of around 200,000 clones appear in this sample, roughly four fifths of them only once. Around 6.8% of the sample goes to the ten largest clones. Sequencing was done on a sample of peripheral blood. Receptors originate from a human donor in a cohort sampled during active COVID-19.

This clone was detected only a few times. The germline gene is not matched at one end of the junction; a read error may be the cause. As DNA, the CDR3 is TGTGCCACCAGTTCAGGGGACTATGGCTACACCTTC. Residues: CATSSGDYGYTF. The chain links TRBV12-3 or TRBV12-4 to TRBJ1-2, with D tentatively TRBD1 (6 bases). The CDR3 has 12 amino acids.

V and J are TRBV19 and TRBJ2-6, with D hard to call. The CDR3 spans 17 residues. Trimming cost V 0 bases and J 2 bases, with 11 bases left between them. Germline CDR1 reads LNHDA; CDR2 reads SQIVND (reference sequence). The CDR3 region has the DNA TGTGCCAGTAGTATAGACTTTGGTGCGGCTGGGGCCAACGTCCTGACTTTC. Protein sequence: CASSIDFGAAGANVLTF.

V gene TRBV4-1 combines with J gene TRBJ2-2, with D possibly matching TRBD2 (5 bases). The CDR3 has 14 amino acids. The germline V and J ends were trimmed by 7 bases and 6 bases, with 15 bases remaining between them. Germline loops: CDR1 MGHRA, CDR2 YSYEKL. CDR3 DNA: TGCGCCAGCAATCCCCGGATGGGAGCCGGGGAGCTGTTTTTT. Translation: CASNPRMGAGELFF.

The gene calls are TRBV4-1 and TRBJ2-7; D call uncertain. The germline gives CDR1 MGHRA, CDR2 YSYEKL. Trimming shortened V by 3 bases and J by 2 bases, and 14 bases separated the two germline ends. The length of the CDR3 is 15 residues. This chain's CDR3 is CASSQTRSQAYEQYF. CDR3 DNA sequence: TGCGCCAGCAGCCAGACCCGATCGCAGGCCTACGAGCAGTACTTC.